Following are 32 T cell receptor beta chains from one sample sequenced in a study of early stage breast cancer tumors. Clones were read by immunoSEQ multiplex PCR, and TCRdb kept only the in-frame ones, dropping some. The sample shows more than 55,000 clones, 80% of them seen only once. Input material: blood. All receptors come from a person aged 35 to 50 with breast cancer.

This clone was observed a single time. The V call is TRBV28, the J call TRBJ2-1, with D perhaps TRBD1 or TRBD2 (6 bases each). Looked up from germline, CDR1 is MDHEN and CDR2 is SYDVKM. With 8 bases removed from V and 7 bases from J, the gap between germline ends came to 18 bases. CDR3 length equals 14 residues. CDR3 sequence: CASVLGGTLNEQFF. The CDR3 region has the DNA TGTGCCAGCGTTCTCGGGGGCACTCTTAATGAGCAGTTCTTC.

The chain is built from TRBV6-4 and TRBJ2-1; no firm D call. Germline CDR1 and CDR2: MRHNA and SNTAGT. This CDR3 is 12 amino acids long. Trimming removed 4 bases from V and 7 bases from J, with 8 bases in between. CDR3 nucleotides: TGTGCCAGCAGTGGACAAGGGAATGAGCAGTTCTTC. Its translation is CASSGQGNEQFF.

The sample holds one count of this clone. The CDR3 region is CASSSGTGGTYEQYF. For the CDR3, the DNA is TGTGCCAGCAGCTCTGGGACAGGGGGTACCTACGAGCAGTACTTC. V usage is TRBV5-4 and J usage is TRBJ2-7; 11 positions agree with TRBD1. The CDR3 loop spans 15 amino acids. Germline values: CDR1 SGHNT, CDR2 YYREEE (reference sequence). Trimming at V came to 3 bases and at J to 2 bases, leaving 4 bases not matched to a gene.

This chain links TRBV6-1 with TRBJ2-2; tentatively, D is TRBD2 (6 bases). The V end was cut by 6 bases, the J end by 4 bases, with 15 bases between. CDR1 is MNHNS, CDR2 SASEGT, per germline. There are 15 residues in the CDR3. The CDR3 loop reads CASSLPGEGTGELFF. DNA of the CDR3: TGTGCCAGCAGCCTACCGGGAGAAGGCACCGGGGAGCTGTTTTTT.

The CDR3 sequence is CASSSLFTGTGQNFYGYTF. DNA for the CDR3: TGTGCCAGCTCATCGTTGTTCACCGGGACAGGGCAGAACTTCTATGGCTACACCTTC. The chain has TRBV18 and TRBJ1-2; 9 nucleotides line up with TRBD1. Unmatched junction bases numbered 20, after V lost 5 bases and J lost 4 bases. Germline loops: CDR1 KGHSH, CDR2 LQKENI. The CDR3 length is 19 residues.

The chain uses TRBV7-9 and TRBJ2-7, with D perhaps matching TRBD1 (6 bases). The CDR3 runs 16 residues. Germline V gene data show CDR1 as SEHNR and CDR2 as FQNEAQ (reference sequence). Trimming took 1 base from V and 0 from J, leaving 13 bases between them. In nucleotides, the CDR3 is TGTGCCAGCAGCTTAGTTCCAGGGGCCCTCTCCTACGAGCAGTACTTC. Translating gives CASSLVPGALSYEQYF.

This clone was picked up a small number of times. This sequence joins TRBV6-5 and TRBJ2-5, with D perhaps matching TRBD1 or TRBD2 (5 bases each). The ends were cut back, 0 bases at V and 0 bases at J, with 8 bases in the middle. CDR1 and CDR2 from the germline V gene are MNHEY and SVGAGI. The CDR3 loop spans 15 amino acids. The CDR3 DNA is TGTGCCAGCAGTTACTCGGGACCGGACCAAGAGACCCAGTACTTC. Protein product: CASSYSGPDQETQYF.

This chain uses TRBV11-1 with TRBJ2-5; TRBD2 might be the D (6 bases). This CDR3 comprises 14 residues. Germline assignment: CDR1 SGHAT and CDR2 FQDESV (reference sequence). The V and J ends lost 5 bases and 5 bases respectively, with 15 bases between them. CDR3 in DNA: TGTGCCAGCAGCATAACGGAAGGAGGGGAGACCCAGTACTTC. Translating gives CASSITEGGETQYF.

V and J are TRBV19 and TRBJ2-3; D unresolved. Germline V gene sequence: CDR1 LNHDA, CDR2 SQIVND (reference sequence). V was clipped by 7 bases and J by 3 bases, with 14 bases between them. CDR3 length: 14 amino acids. DNA for the CDR3: TGTGCCAGTACTTACGGCCCCTCTACAGATACGCAGTATTTT. It yields the protein CASTYGPSTDTQYF.

Only one count was recorded for this clone. The CDR3 region has the DNA TGTGCCAGCAGCTTAACCGCTAGCGGGATAACTATCGATGAGCAGTTCTTC. Translating gives CASSLTASGITIDEQFF. This rearrangement joins TRBV7-2 to TRBJ2-1; TRBD2 matches at 9 bases. The length of the CDR3 is 17 residues. V lost 2 bases and J lost 8; bases outside the gene matches: 13. Per germline, CDR1 SGHTA and CDR2 FQGNSA.

The sample holds a few counts of this clone. The J gene is TRBJ2-1, the V gene TRBV7-2; D is unresolved. Trimming shortened V by 7 bases and J by 5 bases, and 18 bases separated the two germline ends. This CDR3 comprises 15 residues. In germline, CDR1 is SGHTA, CDR2 FQGNSA. Here the CDR3 reads CASTPRILHHNEQFF. As DNA, the CDR3 is TGTGCCAGCACCCCGCGGATCCTTCATCACAATGAGCAGTTCTTC.

V usage is TRBV27 and J usage is TRBJ2-2; 8 positions agree with TRBD1. This CDR3 spans 13 amino acids. The germline gives CDR1 MNHEY, CDR2 SMNVEV (reference sequence). V gave up 3 bases and J gave up 7 bases; unmatched junction bases: 1. CDR3: CASSFDRGGELFF. The CDR3 coding sequence is TGTGCCAGCAGTTTCGACAGGGGCGGGGAGCTGTTTTTT.

The gene calls are TRBV9 and TRBJ2-5; the D gene is possibly TRBD1 (6 bases). Germline loops: CDR1 SGDLS, CDR2 YYNGEE. Trimming took 0 bases from V and 1 from J, leaving 10 bases between them. CDR3 length: 15 residues. CDR3 bases: TGTGCCAGCAGCGTAGCCGGCAGGGGCCAAGAGACCCAGTACTTC. Translation: CASSVAGRGQETQYF.

This clone has only a few counts. V and J are TRBV18 and TRBJ2-5; 7 nucleotides align to TRBD2. Germline lookup yields CDR1 KGHSH and CDR2 LQKENI. Losses at the gene ends were 1 base for V and 9 bases for J; bases not matched to a gene: 11. The CDR3 runs 15 residues. CDR3 region: CASSPQGGSGRSQYF. CDR3 DNA sequence: TGTGCCAGCTCACCACAAGGCGGGAGTGGGAGGTCCCAGTACTTC.

The chain couples TRBV9 to TRBJ2-5; TRBD2 matches 8 bases. From germline, CDR1 is SGDLS and CDR2 YYNGEE. This CDR3 has 18 amino acids. V was clipped by 5 bases and J by 5 bases; unmatched bases: 20. The CDR3 DNA reads TGTGCCAGCAGACCTTCCCTAGGACTAGCCTTAGACGGGGAGACCCAGTACTTC. It encodes CASRPSLGLALDGETQYF.

J is TRBJ2-1 and V is TRBV5-5; 8 bases line up with TRBD2. The V segment lost 0 bases and the J segment 8 bases; nucleotides outside the gene matches: 7. Germline CDR1 reads SGHKS; CDR2 reads YYEKEE (reference sequence). CDR3 length: 15 amino acids. In nucleotides, the CDR3 is TGTGCCAGCAGCTTGGACGGGACTAGTTACGATGAGCAGTTCTTC. Its translation: CASSLDGTSYDEQFF.

A note on this clone: One end of the junction is discordant with germline, which a read error may explain. The rearrangement joins TRBV9 to TRBJ2-7; D is ambiguous. Germline V gene sequence: CDR1 SGDLS, CDR2 YYNGEE. The CDR3 is 14 residues long. The CDR3 DNA sequence: TGTGCCAACAGCGTAGACCAGGCGTCCTACGAGCAGTACTTC. Its protein is CANSVDQASYEQYF.

V is TRBV7-9 and J is TRBJ2-1; 10 positions agree with TRBD2. The ends lost 2 bases at V and 8 bases at J; junction bases unmatched: 6. The CDR3 is 15 amino acids. From germline, CDR1 is SEHNR and CDR2 FQNEAQ (reference sequence). CDR3 bases: TGTGCCAGCAGCTTAAACCCTAGCGGGAGCTATGAGCAGTTCTTC. Its protein product is CASSLNPSGSYEQFF.

V is TRBV30 and J is TRBJ1-2, with D unresolved. This CDR3 has 13 amino acids. Trimming removed 7 bases at V and 4 bases at J, with 16 bases between. Per germline, CDR1 GTSNPN and CDR2 SVGIG (reference sequence). The CDR3 coding sequence is TGTGCCTCTAGCTCCCGGGCGGCCTATGGCTACACCTTC. Translating gives CASSSRAAYGYTF.

This chain joins TRBV6-5 and TRBJ2-1, with D perhaps matching TRBD1 or TRBD2 (6 bases each). The V gene's germline CDR1 is MNHEY and CDR2 SVGAGI. Trimming pared 2 bases from V and 4 bases from J, leaving 12 bases between. This CDR3 region has 15 residues. The CDR3 here is CASSYGRGEYNEQFF. CDR3 sequence (DNA): TGTGCCAGCAGTTACGGTAGGGGGGAATACAATGAGCAGTTCTTC.

The chain couples TRBV28 to TRBJ1-1, with a tentative D call TRBD1 (5 bases). V was clipped by 6 bases and J by 2 bases, with 13 bases between them. In germline, CDR1 is MDHEN, CDR2 SYDVKM. This CDR3 spans 14 amino acids. The CDR3 loop is CASSFRQQNTEAFF. In DNA form, the CDR3 reads TGTGCCAGCAGCTTCCGACAGCAAAACACTGAAGCTTTCTTT.

In this sample, this clone turned up a few times. The chain joins TRBV9 to TRBJ1-2; D gene ambiguous. The CDR3 runs 16 residues. Germline lookup yields CDR1 SGDLS and CDR2 YYNGEE. Between the trimmed V and J ends, which lost 0 bases and 0 bases, there was a span of 12 bases. The CDR3 DNA follows: TGTGCCAGCAGCGTAGATGTCTCAAACGCTAACTATGGCTACACCTTC. Protein product: CASSVDVSNANYGYTF.

V is TRBV19 and J is TRBJ2-2, with a possible D match to TRBD1 (6 bases). This CDR3 contains 14 residues. Per the germline V gene, CDR1 is LNHDA and CDR2 is SQIVND (reference sequence). Trimming cost V 7 bases and J 2 bases, with 11 bases left between them. The DNA of the CDR3 is TGTGCCAGTATGTTGGGACAAAACACCGGGGAGCTGTTTTTT. Translating gives CASMLGQNTGELFF.

The chain has TRBV19 and TRBJ2-1; 8 bases line up with TRBD2. V gave up 4 bases and J gave up 11 bases; unmatched junction bases: 7. The CDR3 spans 13 residues. Per germline, CDR1 LNHDA and CDR2 SQIVND (reference sequence). The DNA for the CDR3 is TGTGCCAGTAGTACCACGGCGGGAGGTAAGCAGTTCTTC. Its translation: CASSTTAGGKQFF.

The V call is TRBV2, the J call TRBJ2-3; no reliable D call. The germline gives CDR1 SNHLY, CDR2 FYNNEI. V was clipped by 4 bases and J by 0 bases, with 11 bases between them. This CDR3 comprises 15 residues. This CDR3 is CASSVSLQSTDTQYF. DNA for the CDR3: TGTGCCAGCAGTGTATCCCTCCAGAGCACAGATACGCAGTATTTT.

The chain combines TRBV5-5 with TRBJ2-3, with 13 bases aligning to TRBD2. CDR3 length: 16 amino acids. CDR1 and CDR2 (germline): SGHKS, YYEKEE (reference sequence). Unmatched junction bases numbered 4, after V lost 0 bases and J lost 6 bases. DNA of the CDR3: TGTGCCAGCAGCTTGGCGGGACTAGCGGGATGGGATACGCAGTATTTT. Its protein product is CASSLAGLAGWDTQYF.

The V and J genes are TRBV6-1 and TRBJ2-7, with TRBD1 identical over 8 bases. CDR1 is MNHNS and CDR2 is SASEGT in the germline V gene. The CDR3 has 18 residues. J was trimmed by 1 base and V by 1 base; bases with no gene match: 12. The CDR3 protein is CASSEEGQAVVGSYEQYF. The CDR3 region has the DNA TGTGCCAGCAGTGAAGAGGGACAGGCGGTGGTGGGGTCCTACGAGCAGTACTTC.

The genes are TRBV6-1 and TRBJ2-6; D gene uncertain. V lost 5 bases and J 3 bases, leaving 11 bases between the germline ends. The CDR3 totals 15 residues. Per germline, CDR1 MNHNS and CDR2 SASEGT. In DNA, the CDR3 is TGTGCCAGCAGTCCCCCCAGGTTTGGGGCCAACGTCCTGACTTTC. This encodes CASSPPRFGANVLTF.

This clone was seen a single time. V is TRBV28 and J is TRBJ1-1, with D hard to call. From germline, CDR1 is MDHEN and CDR2 SYDVKM. The CDR3 is 15 amino acids. V shed 5 bases and J shed 4 bases, with 17 bases lying between them. CDR3 sequence (DNA): TGTGCCAGCAGTCCCAGGAAGGGTTCCGTCACTGAAGCTTTCTTT. This sequence encodes CASSPRKGSVTEAFF.

This sequence joins TRBV4-1 and TRBJ2-2; 12 bases are shared with TRBD2. CDR1 is MGHRA, CDR2 YSYEKL, per germline. The V gene end was trimmed by 4 bases and the J gene end by 7 bases; junction bases not matched to a gene: 10. There are 17 residues in the CDR3. CDR3 DNA: TGCGCCAGCAGCCCCAGTGCACTAGCGGGAGGTGTCGGGGAGCTGTTTTTT. Residues: CASSPSALAGGVGELFF.

CDR3 region: CASSVGAGGNEQYF. DNA of the CDR3: TGTGCCAGCAGCGTAGGAGCGGGAGGAAACGAGCAGTACTTC. The chain has TRBV9 and TRBJ2-7; the match to TRBD2 covers 9 bases. The CDR3 loop spans 14 amino acids. Trimming took 0 bases from V and 5 from J; bases not matched to a gene: 3. Germline lookup yields CDR1 SGDLS and CDR2 YYNGEE.

This CDR3 reads CASSVGSSWWDEQYF. The DNA for the CDR3 is TGTGCCAGCAGCGTAGGGTCCAGCTGGTGGGACGAGCAGTACTTC. The rearrangement uses TRBV9 and TRBJ2-7, with D hard to call. The V and J ends lost 0 bases and 5 bases respectively, with 15 bases between them. The CDR3 is 15 residues long. Germline CDR1 and CDR2: SGDLS and YYNGEE.